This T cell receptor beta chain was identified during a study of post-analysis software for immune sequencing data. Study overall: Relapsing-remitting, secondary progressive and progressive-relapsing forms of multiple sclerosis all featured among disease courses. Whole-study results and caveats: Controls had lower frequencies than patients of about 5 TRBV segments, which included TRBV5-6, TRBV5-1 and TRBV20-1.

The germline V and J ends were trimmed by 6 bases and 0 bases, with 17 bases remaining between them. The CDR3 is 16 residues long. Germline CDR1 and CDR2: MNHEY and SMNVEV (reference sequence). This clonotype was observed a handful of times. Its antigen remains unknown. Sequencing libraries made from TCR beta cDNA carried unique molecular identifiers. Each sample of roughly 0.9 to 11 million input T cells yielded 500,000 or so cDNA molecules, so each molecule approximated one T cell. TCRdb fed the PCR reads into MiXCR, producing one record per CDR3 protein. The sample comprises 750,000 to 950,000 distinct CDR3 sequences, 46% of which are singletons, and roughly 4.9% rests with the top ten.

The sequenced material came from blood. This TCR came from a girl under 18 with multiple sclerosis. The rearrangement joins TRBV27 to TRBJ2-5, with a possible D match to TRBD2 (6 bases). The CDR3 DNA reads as TGTGCCAGCAGACTCGTAGCGGCACGGTACCAAGAGACCCAGTACTTC. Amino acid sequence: CASRLVAARYQETQYF.